One and the same sample provided the 16 T cell receptor beta chains below, sequenced in a study of cytomegalovirus exposure and HLA in healthy donors. The PCR contained 60 Vbeta and 13 Jbeta primers. The protocol was immunoSEQ multiplex PCR, while the TCRdb copy is restricted to in-frame clones and leaves out a portion. This table holds more than 150,000 clones, more than 85% found once. Source material: PBMCs. The receptor set was obtained from a girl under three years old in good health and CMV-seronegative.

The chain combines TRBV6-1 with TRBJ1-2; D gene unclear. The CDR3 sequence is 12 residues long. The V gene's germline CDR1 is MNHNS and CDR2 SASEGT. V was clipped by 1 base and J by 8 bases, with 8 bases between them. CDR3 nucleotides: TGTGCCAGCAGTGAAGTCTGGGAGGGCTACACCTTC. Its protein product is CASSEVWEGYTF.

The V call is TRBV5-4, the J call TRBJ2-5; maybe TRBD2 (5 bases). This CDR3 is 12 amino acids long. Germline assignment: CDR1 SGHNT and CDR2 YYREEE (reference sequence). The V end was cut by 4 bases, the J end by 4 bases, with 8 bases between. CDR3 nucleotide sequence: TGTGCCAGCAGCCCCAGCGGAGAGACCCAGTACTTC. Its protein is CASSPSGETQYF.

The chain links TRBV2 to TRBJ2-2, with D perhaps TRBD2 (5 bases). V was pared by 4 bases and J by 4 bases, with 22 bases between. This CDR3 is 18 amino acids long. The germline CDR1 and CDR2 sequences are SNHLY and FYNNEI. The chain's CDR3 is CASSGNFRHSRATGELFF. The DNA of the CDR3 is TGTGCCAGCAGTGGCAATTTTAGACACTCGAGGGCCACCGGGGAGCTGTTTTTT.

The rearrangement uses TRBV27 and TRBJ2-7; the D is unclear. Germline V lookup: CDR1 MNHEY, CDR2 SMNVEV (reference sequence). The CDR3 is 13 residues long. Trimming shortened V by 2 bases and J by 2 bases, and 7 bases separated the two germline ends. CDR3 DNA: TGTGCCAGCAGTTTAAAATCGGCCTACGAGCAGTACTTC. Translated, it gives CASSLKSAYEQYF.

This rearrangement joins TRBV30 to TRBJ1-5; D unresolved. V was clipped by 2 bases and J by 6 bases, with 23 bases between them. The CDR3 is made up of 17 amino acids. The germline V gene encodes CDR1 GTSNPN and CDR2 SVGIG (reference sequence). The CDR3 sequence is CAWSFSRVSKPLQPQHF. The CDR3 DNA is TGTGCCTGGAGTTTTAGTCGGGTGTCAAAGCCGCTTCAGCCCCAGCATTTT.

The rearrangement joins TRBV4-1 to TRBJ1-2, with D hard to call. The germline CDR1 and CDR2 sequences are MGHRA and YSYEKL. This CDR3 is 17 amino acids long. Deletions cut 0 bases from V and 5 bases from J, with 19 bases between. CDR3 in DNA: TGCGCCAGCAGCCAAGATTCGGGTGGCGAATTCGTATATGGCTACACCTTC. Its protein product is CASSQDSGGEFVYGYTF.

The rearrangement links TRBV30 to TRBJ1-2; 8 bases are shared with TRBD1. Germline assignment: CDR1 GTSNPN and CDR2 SVGIG (reference sequence). This CDR3 is 12 amino acids long. J lost 4 bases, V lost 8 bases, and 6 bases had no gene match. CDR3 in DNA: TGTGCCGCGGGACAGGAGGGCTATGGCTACACCTTC. This encodes CAAGQEGYGYTF.

This clone was observed a single time. The chain combines TRBV4-1 with TRBJ1-2; D not certain. The CDR3 is 15 residues long. CDR1 and CDR2 from the germline V gene are MGHRA and YSYEKL. Trimming cost V 2 bases and J 5 bases, with 15 bases left between them. Here the CDR3 reads CASSQSPSREYGYTF. The CDR3 coding sequence is TGCGCCAGCAGCCAATCACCCTCAAGGGAGTATGGCTACACCTTC.

V usage is TRBV4-1 and J usage is TRBJ2-1; TRBD2 aligns across 8 bases. The junction had 8 bases not matched to a gene; V was cut back by 4 bases and J by 6 bases. Germline assignment: CDR1 MGHRA and CDR2 YSYEKL. The CDR3 has 15 residues. The CDR3, as DNA: TGCGCCAGCAGCCCAGGGACTAGTTGGGGCAATGAGCAGTTCTTC. The encoded protein is CASSPGTSWGNEQFF.

The chain couples TRBV7-8 to TRBJ1-6, with 7 bases lining up with TRBD1. The CDR3 covers 15 residues. V gave up 1 base and J gave up 9 bases; unmatched junction bases: 6. From germline, CDR1 is SGHVS and CDR2 FQNEAQ. The CDR3, as DNA: TGTGCCAGCAGCTTAGTCACAGGGGTAGTTTCACCCCTCCACTTT. The encoded protein is CASSLVTGVVSPLHF. The full variable domain, its missing parts supplied by reference TRBV7-8 and TRBJ1-6, is GAGVSQSPRYKVAKRGQDVALRCDPISGHVSLFWYQQALGQGPEFLTYFQNEAQLDKSGLPSDRFFAERPEGSVSTLKIQRTQQEDSAVYLCASSLVTGVVSPLHFGNGTRLTVT.

Notes on this clone: The junction departs from the called germline gene at one end, perhaps through a read error. The rearrangement joins TRBV7-3 to TRBJ1-1, with 8 bases aligning to TRBD1. The CDR3 has 18 residues. Germline V gene sequence: CDR1 SGHTA, CDR2 FQGTGA. The CDR3 loop is CSSSLIRDRNIKGTEAFF. The CDR3 nucleotides are TGTTCCAGCAGCTTAATTAGGGACAGGAATATTAAAGGGACTGAAGCTTTCTTT.

The chain carries TRBV2 and TRBJ1-6; D perhaps matches TRBD1 (5 bases). Germline loops: CDR1 SNHLY, CDR2 FYNNEI. V dropped 2 bases and J dropped 3 bases, with 5 bases sitting between them. The CDR3 extends over 14 amino acids. The CDR3 loop is CASSEQGYNSPLHF. CDR3 coding DNA: TGTGCCAGCAGTGAACAGGGCTATAATTCACCCCTCCACTTT.

The V and J genes are TRBV5-6 and TRBJ1-4; a weak D match, TRBD1 (5 bases). Germline values: CDR1 SGHDT, CDR2 YYEEEE. The CDR3 totals 14 residues. Trimming took 4 bases from V and 7 from J, leaving 14 bases between them. The CDR3 sequence is CASSPFGRVEKLFF. In nucleotides, the CDR3 is TGTGCCAGCAGCCCCTTTGGCAGGGTTGAAAAACTGTTTTTT. Full variable domain (rest looked up from reference TRBV5-6 and TRBJ1-4): DAGVTQSPTHLIKTRGQQVTLRCSPKSGHDTVSWYQQALGQGPQFIFQYYEEEERQRGNFPDRFSGHQFPNYSSELNVNALLLGDSALYLCASSPFGRVEKLFFGSGTQLSVL.

This clone was picked up one time. V and J are TRBV9 and TRBJ2-3, with 7 bases that match TRBD2. This CDR3 has 17 amino acids. V lost 0 bases to trimming and J lost 1 base; unmatched junction nucleotides: 8. CDR1 is SGDLS, CDR2 YYNGEE, per germline. The CDR3 sequence: CASSVATGLGGTDTQYF. CDR3 DNA: TGTGCCAGCAGCGTAGCGACCGGACTAGGTGGCACAGATACGCAGTATTTT.

Concerning this clone: The sample has other DNA sequences that encode this CDR3 too. The chain uses TRBV20-1 and TRBJ1-2, with TRBD1 identical over 11 bases. V trimming: 3 bases; J trimming: 11 bases; junction bases outside the gene matches: 2. The CDR3 has 11 amino acids. Per the germline V gene, CDR1 is DFQATT and CDR2 is SNEGSKA (reference sequence). CDR3 bases: TGCAGTGCTAGGGGACAGGGGGGGTACACCTTC. This codes for CSARGQGGYTF.

The CDR3 DNA follows: TGCGCCAGCAGCGTCAGGGCCCAAGTCTATGGCTACACCTTC. This gives the protein CASSVRAQVYGYTF. The V and J genes are TRBV5-1 and TRBJ1-2; possible D gene TRBD1, 5 bases. The germline V and J ends were trimmed by 4 bases and 4 bases, with 14 bases remaining between them. This CDR3 is 14 amino acids long. Germline V gene sequence: CDR1 SGHRS, CDR2 YFSETQ.